The 18 T cell receptor beta chains given below trace back to one sample, sequenced in a study of T cell responses to AZD1222 COVID-19 vaccine. Only in-frame clones appear in the TCRdb table, and some are missing; sequencing was by immunoSEQ multiplex PCR. Here the sample spans 110,000 or so clones, around 90% being singletons. The sequenced sample was peripheral blood, obtained on day 0 of MenACWY control vaccination. The receptors come from an adult in good health.

This chain uses TRBV11-3 with TRBJ2-7, with D tentatively TRBD1 or TRBD2 (6 bases each). Per the germline V gene, CDR1 is SGHNT and CDR2 is YENEEA. The CDR3 consists of 13 residues. Trimming took 4 bases from V and 6 from J, leaving 13 bases between them. CDR3 amino acids: CASSSLQGGEQYF. The CDR3 DNA reads as TGTGCCAGCAGCTCGTTACAGGGAGGCGAGCAGTACTTC.

This chain uses TRBV9 with TRBJ2-1; 11 positions match TRBD2. Looked up from germline, CDR1 is SGDLS and CDR2 is YYNGEE. The CDR3 runs to 15 residues. V lost 4 bases and J lost 6; bases outside the gene matches: 6. The CDR3 nucleotides are TGTGCCAGCAGCATTAGCGGGAGGGCCGGCAATGAGCAGTTCTTC. Translating it yields CASSISGRAGNEQFF.

The rearrangement links TRBV29-1 to TRBJ2-5; D might be TRBD2 (6 bases). V lost 3 bases and J lost 4, with 15 bases in between. Germline V lookup: CDR1 SQVTM, CDR2 ANQGSEA. There are 14 residues in the CDR3. The CDR3 sequence: CSVEEGISGETQYF. CDR3 in DNA: TGCAGCGTTGAGGAGGGTATCAGTGGAGAGACCCAGTACTTC.

This chain connects TRBV30 to TRBJ2-7; D possibly corresponds to TRBD2 (6 bases). From germline, CDR1 is GTSNPN and CDR2 SVGIG (reference sequence). The CDR3 is made up of 14 amino acids. Trimming cost V 0 bases and J 3 bases, with 12 bases left between them. The DNA for the CDR3 is TGTGCCTGGAGTGTGGGAACGGGGGACTACGAGCAGTACTTC. Its protein product is CAWSVGTGDYEQYF.

The genes are TRBV19 and TRBJ2-7; 8 bases align to TRBD1. The germline CDR1 and CDR2 sequences are LNHDA and SQIVND (reference sequence). The CDR3 is 15 residues long. The ends lost 0 bases at V and 6 bases at J; junction bases unmatched: 7. The chain's CDR3 is CASSIDPQGAAEQYF. Here the CDR3 DNA reads TGTGCCAGTAGTATAGATCCCCAGGGGGCGGCCGAGCAGTACTTC. The entire variable domain, with the rest obtained from reference TRBV19 and TRBJ2-7, is as follows: DGGITQSPKYLFRKEGQNVTLSCEQNLNHDAMYWYRQDPGQGLRLIYYSQIVNDFQKGDIAEGYSVSREKKESFPLTVTSAQKNPTAFYLCASSIDPQGAAEQYFGPGTRLTVT.

V and J are TRBV11-2 and TRBJ2-7, with D possibly being TRBD1 or TRBD2 (5 bases each). This CDR3 comprises 14 residues. V was shortened by 4 bases and J by 1 base, with 11 bases between the two germline ends. Germline CDR1 and CDR2: SGHAT and FQNNGV. The CDR3 protein is CASSSIGTSYEQYF. Written as DNA, the CDR3 is TGTGCCAGCAGCTCAATCGGGACGTCCTACGAGCAGTACTTC. The full variable domain, with the rest looked up from reference TRBV11-2 and TRBJ2-7, is EAGVAQSPRYKIIEKRQSVAFWCNPISGHATLYWYQQILGQGPKLLIQFQNNGVVDDSQLPKDRFSAERLKGVDSTLKIQPAKLEDSAVYLCASSSIGTSYEQYFGPGTRLTVT.

The CDR3 nucleotides are TGTGCCAGCAGTTATGTAGCGGGGAGCTCCTACGAGCAGTACTTC. Amino acids: CASSYVAGSSYEQYF. V gene TRBV6-2 or TRBV6-3 combines with J gene TRBJ2-7, with 8 bases lining up with TRBD2. Looked up from germline, CDR1 is MNHEY and CDR2 is SVGEGT. The CDR3 totals 15 residues. V shed 3 bases and J 0 bases; nucleotides not matched to a gene: 4.

The CDR3, as DNA: TGTGCCAGCAGCTCACTAGCGGGATTTACCTACAATGAGCAGTTCTTC. Translated, it gives CASSSLAGFTYNEQFF. V is TRBV11-2 and J is TRBJ2-1; 10 nucleotides agree with TRBD2. After removal of 4 bases from V and 2 bases from J, the junction contained 5 bases not matched to a gene. CDR3 length: 16 residues. CDR1 SGHAT and CDR2 FQNNGV come from the germline V gene.

V gene TRBV7-9 combines with J gene TRBJ2-7; D remains ambiguous. The CDR3 sequence is 11 residues long. The V and J ends lost 2 bases and 4 bases respectively, with 3 bases between them. Germline V gene lookup returns CDR1 SEHNR and CDR2 FQNEAQ (reference sequence). The CDR3 region is CASSLYYEQYF. For the CDR3, the DNA is TGTGCCAGCAGCTTATATTACGAGCAGTACTTC.

The chain joins TRBV27 to TRBJ2-1; D unresolved. CDR1 MNHEY and CDR2 SMNVEV come from the germline V gene (reference sequence). The length of the CDR3 is 13 residues. V shed 3 bases and J shed 8 bases, with 11 bases lying between them. In DNA, the CDR3 is TGTGCCAGCAGTTTCGGCAGGCGCGATGAGCAGTTCTTC. It encodes CASSFGRRDEQFF.

This rearrangement joins TRBV7-2 to TRBJ2-7, with TRBD2 matching over 9 bases. The CDR3 contains 15 residues. Germline V gives CDR1 SGHTA, CDR2 FQGNSA. V was clipped by 8 bases and J by 4 bases; unmatched bases: 12. The CDR3 reads CASGPSSGEQYEQYF. CDR3 sequence (DNA): TGTGCCAGCGGACCTTCTAGCGGGGAACAATACGAGCAGTACTTC.

V usage is TRBV28 and J usage is TRBJ2-5; TRBD1 matches 8 bases. V shed 2 bases and J 4 bases; nucleotides not matched to a gene: 6. The CDR3 sequence is 15 residues long. CDR1 is MDHEN, CDR2 SYDVKM, per germline. CDR3 in amino acids: CASSLGRGRSETQYF. CDR3 sequence (DNA): TGTGCCAGCAGTTTAGGCAGGGGGCGGTCAGAGACCCAGTACTTC. The variable domain in full, with the rest retrieved from reference TRBV28 and TRBJ2-5, is DVKVTQSSRYLVKRTGEKVFLECVQDMDHENMFWYRQDPGLGLRLIYFSYDVKMKEKGDIPEGYSVSREKKERFSLILESASTNQTSMYLCASSLGRGRSETQYFGPGTRLLVL.

The CDR3 loop is CASSLDGGATDTQYF. CDR3 sequence (DNA): TGTGCCAGCAGCTTAGACGGAGGAGCCACAGATACGCAGTATTTT. V and J are TRBV7-9 and TRBJ2-3; D might be TRBD2 (5 bases). Germline V CDR1 and CDR2: SEHNR, FQNEAQ (reference sequence). V was shortened by 1 base and J by 2 bases, with 10 bases between the two germline ends. This CDR3 is built from 15 residues.

This clone is large within its sample. This CDR3 is also generated by other DNA sequences in the sample. The V and J genes are TRBV4-1 and TRBJ1-6; D call uncertain. CDR3 size: 13 residues. In germline, CDR1 is MGHRA, CDR2 YSYEKL. The V end was cut by 6 bases, the J end by 3 bases, with 6 bases between. CDR3 amino acids: CASRGLYNSPLHF. As DNA, the CDR3 is TGCGCCAGCAGGGGCCTCTATAATTCACCCCTCCACTTT.

This chain joins TRBV28 and TRBJ2-1; 7 bases fit TRBD1. The CDR3 covers 13 residues. Losses at the gene ends were 8 bases for V and 11 bases for J; bases not matched to a gene: 12. Germline values: CDR1 MDHEN, CDR2 SYDVKM. The CDR3 DNA is TGTGCCAGCTATGACAGGGCGGACATTAAGCAGTTCTTC. Protein sequence: CASYDRADIKQFF.

The rearrangement uses TRBV4-3 and TRBJ1-3; tentatively, D is TRBD1 (5 bases). This CDR3 is 14 amino acids long. CDR1 is LGHNA and CDR2 is YSLEER in the germline V gene. V gave up 0 bases and J gave up 9 bases, with 12 bases separating them. The CDR3 nucleotides read TGCGCCAGCAGCCAAGACTCGGGGGACGTCACCATATATTTT. It encodes CASSQDSGDVTIYF.

This chain joins TRBV12-2 and TRBJ2-3; no check of the table's D call, TRBD2, against the DNA was made. TRBV12-2 is a pseudogene segment. CDR3 size: 18 residues. Here the CDR3 DNA reads TGTGCAAGTCGCTCCTCCGCGGGGGAACCCTCGCACACAGATACGCAGTATTTT. It translates to CASRSSAGEPSHTDTQYF.

This clone has only one observation. This rearrangement joins TRBV25-1 to TRBJ2-7, with D perhaps TRBD1 or TRBD2 (5 bases each). The V gene's germline CDR1 is MGHDK and CDR2 SYGVNS. The ends were cut back, 3 bases at V and 2 bases at J, with 11 bases in the middle. This CDR3 spans 14 amino acids. In DNA, the CDR3 is TGTGCCAGCAGTGACAGGGACCAGACCTACGAGCAGTACTTC. Its protein is CASSDRDQTYEQYF.